This T cell receptor (beta chain) was recorded in a study of human T cells and chemical hapten exposure. Study-wide context: Small pooled library volume differences mainly caused per-sample TCR yield variation. Study-wide results and limits: As patch test score rose, PT1 expanded TCR counts tended to rise as well.

Trimming removed 5 bases from V and 6 bases from J, with 14 bases in between. The CDR3 extends over 15 amino acids. Germline V gene lookup returns CDR1 SGHTA and CDR2 FQGTGA. One entry per CDR3 protein, called by TCRdb with MiXCR from the RACE reads. The sample includes around 100,000 distinct CDR3 sequences, approximately 11% of them seen just once. Time point: patch test 1, 2 weeks after DPC sensitization. This sample's treatment: therapeutic diphenylcyclopropenone sensitization with weekly scalp DPC. Suited to DPC and affected by alopecia, the donors ranged from 18 to 70 years old. Unfractionated whole blood served as the source for total RNA extraction. This clonotype showed up just a few times. As yet, its antigen is unknown.

The V and J genes are TRBV7-3 and TRBJ1-6, with D perhaps matching TRBD1 (5 bases). The clonotype was recovered from a woman aged 40 to 55 with alopecia areata. Some clones in this sample may be carry-over from other donors' samples. The sequencing used whole blood, collected in connection with sensitization to the hapten diphenylcyclopropenone (DPC). The DNA for the CDR3 is TGTGCCAGCAGCGAACGGGACGCCTTTAATTCACCCCTCCACTTT. Its protein is CASSERDAFNSPLHF.